A selection of T cell receptor beta chains follows, all from one sample in a study of blood T cell repertoires in COVID-19. TCRdb keeps only in-frame clones here, not all; method: immunoSEQ multiplex PCR. The sample has 220,000 or so clones, 75% to 90% seen once. The sample taken for sequencing was PBMCs or T cells enriched from blood (not recorded which). The receptors were gathered from a woman between 18 and 29 years old in a cohort exposed to, infected with or recovered from COVID-19 (not recorded which). Both conserved end residues are part of each CDR3. D genes are given only for firm matches. Not all rows give a size; the values are once, few, many and, for expanded clones, a class.

v_gene,j_gene,d_gene,abundance,CDR3aa,CDR3nt
TRBV7-8,TRBJ1-2,NA,NA,CASSLGAGFYGYTF,TGTGCCAGCAGCTTGGGGGCTGGATTCTATGGCTACACCTTC
TRBV18,TRBJ1-2,NA,NA,CASSPSDRLLAYGYTF,TGTGCCAGCTCACCTTCCGACAGGCTCCTGGCCTATGGCTACACCTTC
TRBV27,TRBJ1-1,NA,once,CASSAGTSEAFF,TGTGCCAGCAGTGCCGGGACAAGTGAAGCTTTCTTT
TRBV28,TRBJ1-2,NA,few,CASSSGDYGYTF,TGTGCCAGCAGTTCAGGGGATTATGGCTACACCTTC
TRBV6-1,TRBJ1-4,NA,NA,CASSEDPQDGEKLFF,TGTGCCAGCAGTGAAGATCCGCAGGATGGTGAAAAACTGTTTTTT
TRBV23-1,TRBJ1-5,TRBD1,few,CASRYRGREGYSNQPQHF,TGCGCCAGCAGATACAGGGGGCGCGAGGGGTATAGCAATCAGCCCCAGCATTTT
TRBV19,TRBJ1-2,TRBD1,NA,CASSGGQGDGYGYTF,TGTGCCAGTAGTGGGGGACAGGGGGATGGGTATGGCTACACCTTC
TRBV5-5,TRBJ2-7,NA,NA,CASREAQSYEQYF,TGTGCCAGCAGGGAAGCGCAGTCCTACGAGCAGTACTTC
TRBV6-5,TRBJ1-6,TRBD1,NA,CASTLAGTGVSPLHF,TGTGCCAGCACCCTAGCGGGGACAGGGGTTTCACCCCTCCACTTT
TRBV2,TRBJ2-4,NA,NA,CASSLTQSRGIQYF,TGTGCCAGCAGTCTTACTCAAAGCCGGGGCATTCAGTACTTC
TRBV5-1,TRBJ2-1,NA,NA,CASSLMGSGDEQFF,TGCGCCAGCAGCTTGATGGGCTCGGGGGATGAGCAGTTCTTC
TRBV5-1,TRBJ2-1,TRBD2,NA,CASSLAGTNLNEQFF,TGCGCCAGCAGCTTGGCCGGGACTAACCTCAATGAGCAGTTCTTC
TRBV19,TRBJ2-1,NA,NA,CASSIVSRDNEQFF,TGTGCCAGTAGTATAGTCTCCAGGGACAATGAGCAGTTCTTC
TRBV5-1,TRBJ1-2,NA,few,CASSLAGGLGYGYTF,TGCGCCAGCAGCTTGGCCGGGGGATTAGGCTATGGCTACACCTTC
TRBV6-5,TRBJ1-5,NA,once,CASSQWANSNQPQHF,TGTGCCAGCAGCCAATGGGCTAATAGCAATCAGCCCCAGCATTTT
TRBV19,TRBJ1-6,NA,NA,CASSIGGRPGSPLHF,TGTGCCAGTAGTATTGGCGGGCGTCCCGGTTCACCCCTCCACTTT
TRBV10-3,TRBJ2-7,TRBD1,NA,CAISEYQIGQGNYEQYF,TGTGCCATCAGTGAGTACCAGATCGGACAGGGGAACTACGAGCAGTACTTC
TRBV25-1,TRBJ2-1,NA,NA,CASSDPRGDNEQFF,TGTGCCAGCAGTGACCCAAGAGGAGACAATGAGCAGTTCTTC
TRBV5-1,TRBJ1-2,NA,NA,CASSFPGSGGYTF,TGCGCCAGCAGCTTCCCGGGCTCGGGAGGCTACACCTTC
TRBV2,TRBJ1-5,TRBD1,once,CASKQGSHSNQPQHF,TGTGCCAGTAAACAGGGGAGTCATAGCAATCAGCCCCAGCATTTT
TRBV6-5,TRBJ2-1,TRBD2,NA,CASSYSILTSGEQFF,TGTGCCAGCAGTTACTCGATTCTGACTAGCGGGGAGCAGTTCTTC
TRBV11-2,TRBJ2-1,NA,NA,CASSLDAVPRGHHNEQFF,TGTGCCAGCAGCTTAGATGCCGTTCCCAGGGGCCACCACAATGAGCAGTTCTTC
TRBV24-1,TRBJ2-2,TRBD1,NA,CATSDSQGANTGELFF,TGTGCCACCAGTGATTCACAGGGGGCGAACACCGGGGAGCTGTTTTTT
TRBV28,TRBJ2-2,NA,few,CASSFLNTGELFF,TGTGCCAGCAGTTTTCTGAACACCGGGGAGCTGTTTTTT
TRBV10-2,TRBJ1-5,TRBD1,NA,CASSDPTGDSNQPQHF,TGCGCCAGCAGTGACCCCACAGGGGATAGCAATCAGCCCCAGCATTTT
TRBV6-1,TRBJ2-5,NA,NA,CASSEIDAETQYF,TGTGCCAGCAGTGAAATAGATGCAGAGACCCAGTACTTC
TRBV9,TRBJ2-3,NA,NA,CASSVGNTDTQYF,TGTGCCAGCAGCGTCGGGAACACAGATACGCAGTATTTT
TRBV6-5,TRBJ2-3,TRBD1,NA,CASSPDRGRDTQYF,TGTGCCAGCAGTCCAGACAGGGGCAGGGATACGCAGTATTTT
TRBV5-8,TRBJ1-2,NA,NA,CASRMRGNYGYTF,TGTGCCAGCAGAATGAGGGGGAACTATGGCTACACCTTC
TRBV6-4,TRBJ1-2,NA,NA,CASSDSSGFGYTF,TGTGCCAGCAGTGACTCTTCAGGCTTTGGCTACACCTTC
TRBV10-3,TRBJ2-7,TRBD2,few,CAISESRAELADEQYF,TGTGCCATCAGTGAGTCCAGAGCAGAACTAGCGGACGAGCAGTACTTC
TRBV6-2/TRBV6-3,TRBJ1-5,NA,few,CASSTGRSYQPQHF,TGTGCCAGCAGTACAGGAAGGAGTTACCAGCCCCAGCATTTT
TRBV28,TRBJ2-5,TRBD2,NA,CASNPGGKETQYF,TGTGCCAGCAACCCGGGGGGGAAAGAGACCCAGTACTTC
TRBV5-1,TRBJ2-7,TRBD1,NA,CASSLADGTGGAYEQYF,TGCGCCAGCAGCTTGGCAGACGGGACAGGGGGAGCCTACGAGCAGTACTTC
TRBV9,TRBJ1-1,NA,NA,CASSPGQGPEAFF,TGTGCCAGCAGCCCCGGGCAGGGCCCTGAAGCTTTCTTT
TRBV5-1,TRBJ1-1,TRBD1,few,CASRTQGARDGTEAFF,TGCGCCAGCAGGACCCAGGGGGCGCGTGATGGCACTGAAGCTTTCTTT
TRBV28,TRBJ2-1,NA,NA,CASSLSGSEQFF,TGTGCCAGCAGTTTATCAGGTAGTGAGCAGTTCTTC
TRBV29-1,TRBJ2-5,TRBD2,NA,CSVAGGGGETQYF,TGCAGCGTTGCGGGAGGGGGTGGAGAGACCCAGTACTTC
TRBV9,TRBJ1-3,NA,NA,CASSPQAGGNTIYF,TGTGCCAGCAGCCCTCAGGCAGGGGGAAACACCATATATTTT
TRBV20-1,TRBJ1-5,TRBD1,NA,CSASLPTGKDNQPQHF,TGCAGTGCTAGTTTACCGACAGGGAAGGACAATCAGCCCCAGCATTTT
TRBV7-9,TRBJ2-5,TRBD2,NA,CASSSRGLALQTQYF,TGTGCCAGCAGCTCACGGGGACTAGCACTTCAGACCCAGTACTTC
TRBV15,TRBJ2-1,NA,few,CATSRGGTPYTNEQFF,TGTGCCACCAGCAGAGGAGGGACACCCTACACGAATGAGCAGTTCTTC
TRBV25-1,TRBJ1-6,TRBD1,NA,CASSFRTGGSPLHF,TGTGCCAGCAGTTTCCGGACAGGGGGCTCACCCCTCCACTTT
TRBV19,TRBJ2-1,TRBD2,NA,CASSNSGRTYNEQFF,TGTGCCAGTAGTAACAGCGGGAGGACCTACAATGAGCAGTTCTTC
TRBV6-6,TRBJ2-7,TRBD2,NA,CASSYPGTSGALWVF,TGTGCCAGCAGTTACCCCGGGACTAGCGGAGCTTTGTGGGTATTC
TRBV7-3,TRBJ1-1,NA,NA,CASSLNRETEAFF,TGTGCCAGCAGCTTAAACAGGGAAACTGAAGCTTTCTTT
TRBV10-3,TRBJ1-2,TRBD1,NA,CATETGTGTGGYTF,TGTGCCACTGAAACCGGGACAGGTACCGGCGGCTACACCTTC
TRBV20-1,TRBJ1-5,NA,NA,CSASTLAAGDQPQHF,TGCAGTGCTAGTACCCTCGCGGCAGGGGATCAGCCCCAGCATTTT
TRBV5-1,TRBJ1-1,TRBD1,NA,CASSRDRMNTEAFF,TGCGCCAGCAGCCGGGACAGAATGAACACTGAAGCTTTCTTT
TRBV13,TRBJ2-1,NA,NA,CASSLGPLLEQFF,TGTGCCAGCAGCTTAGGACCCCTCCTAGAGCAGTTCTTC
TRBV7-9,TRBJ1-2,TRBD1,NA,CASSRVGQGVYGYTF,TGTGCCAGCAGCCGTGTAGGACAGGGGGTCTATGGCTACACCTTC
TRBV4-1,TRBJ1-4,NA,NA,CASSQVPHATNEKLFF,TGCGCCAGCAGCCAAGTCCCACATGCAACTAATGAAAAACTGTTTTTT
TRBV11-2,TRBJ2-2,TRBD2,NA,CASSFSGLAGDPGTGELFF,TGTGCCAGCAGCTTCTCAGGACTAGCGGGGGACCCCGGTACCGGGGAGCTGTTTTTT
TRBV24-1,TRBJ2-3,TRBD1,NA,CATSDPKGTGDTQYF,TGTGCCACCAGTGATCCTAAAGGGACAGGAGATACGCAGTATTTT
TRBV6-2/TRBV6-3,TRBJ1-1,NA,NA,CASSGQPLNTEAFF,TGTGCCAGCAGTGGACAGCCATTGAACACTGAAGCTTTCTTT
TRBV6-5,TRBJ1-2,NA,NA,CASSYSTGANYGYTF,TGTGCCAGCAGTTACTCTACGGGAGCTAACTATGGCTACACCTTC
TRBV6-5,TRBJ1-5,NA,once,CASRTAIQPQHF,TGTGCCAGCCGGACAGCAATCCAGCCCCAGCATTTT